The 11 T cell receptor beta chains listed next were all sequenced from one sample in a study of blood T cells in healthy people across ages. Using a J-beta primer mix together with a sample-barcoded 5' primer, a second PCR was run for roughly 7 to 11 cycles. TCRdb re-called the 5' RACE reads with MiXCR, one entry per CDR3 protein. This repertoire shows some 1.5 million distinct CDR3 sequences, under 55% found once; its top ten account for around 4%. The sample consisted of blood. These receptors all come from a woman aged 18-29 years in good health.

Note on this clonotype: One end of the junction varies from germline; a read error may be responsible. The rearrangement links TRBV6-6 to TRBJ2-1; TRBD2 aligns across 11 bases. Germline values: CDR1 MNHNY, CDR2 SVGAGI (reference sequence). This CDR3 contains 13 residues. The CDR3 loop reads CASSDSGLAATFF. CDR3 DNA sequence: TGTGCCAGCAGTGACTCGGGACTAGCGGCCACGTTCTTC.

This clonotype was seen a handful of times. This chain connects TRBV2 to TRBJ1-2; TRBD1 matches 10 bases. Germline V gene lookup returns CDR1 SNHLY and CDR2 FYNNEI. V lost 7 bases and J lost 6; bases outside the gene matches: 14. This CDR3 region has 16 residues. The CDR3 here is CASTGGLGTGDHGYTF. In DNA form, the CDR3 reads TGTGCCAGCACTGGGGGGCTCGGGACAGGGGATCATGGCTACACCTTC.

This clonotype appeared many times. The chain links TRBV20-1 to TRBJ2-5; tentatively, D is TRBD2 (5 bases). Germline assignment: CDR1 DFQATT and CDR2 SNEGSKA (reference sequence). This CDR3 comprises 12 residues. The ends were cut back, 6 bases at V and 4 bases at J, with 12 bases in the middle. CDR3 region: CSAPISVETQYF. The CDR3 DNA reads TGCAGTGCACCTATTAGCGTAGAGACCCAGTACTTC.

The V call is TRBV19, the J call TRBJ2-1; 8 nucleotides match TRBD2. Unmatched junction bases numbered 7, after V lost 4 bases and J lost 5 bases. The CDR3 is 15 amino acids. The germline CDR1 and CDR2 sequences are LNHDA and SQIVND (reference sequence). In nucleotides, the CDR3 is TGTGCCAGTAGTAACGGACGAGCGGGAGACAATGAGCAGTTCTTC. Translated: CASSNGRAGDNEQFF.

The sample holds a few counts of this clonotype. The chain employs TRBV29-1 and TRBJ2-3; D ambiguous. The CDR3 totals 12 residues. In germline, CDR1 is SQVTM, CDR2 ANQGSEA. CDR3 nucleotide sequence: TGCAGTAGCCGCCCCTCCACAGATACGCAGTATTTT. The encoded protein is CSSRPSTDTQYF.

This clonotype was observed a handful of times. The CDR3 sequence: CASSYAGRTYEQYF. CDR3 sequence (DNA): TGTGCCAGCAGTTACGCAGGCAGAACCTACGAGCAGTACTTC. The rearrangement joins TRBV6-2 or TRBV6-3 to TRBJ2-7; D not resolved. Trimming removed 2 bases from V and 2 bases from J, with 10 bases in between. Germline CDR1 reads MNHEY; CDR2 reads SVGEGT. The CDR3 loop spans 14 amino acids.

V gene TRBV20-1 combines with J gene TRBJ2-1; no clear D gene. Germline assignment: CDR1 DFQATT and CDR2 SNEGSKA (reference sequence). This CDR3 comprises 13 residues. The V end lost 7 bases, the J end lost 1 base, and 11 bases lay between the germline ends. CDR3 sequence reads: CSVSSPSYNEQFF. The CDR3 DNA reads TGCAGTGTTAGTAGCCCATCCTACAATGAGCAGTTCTTC.

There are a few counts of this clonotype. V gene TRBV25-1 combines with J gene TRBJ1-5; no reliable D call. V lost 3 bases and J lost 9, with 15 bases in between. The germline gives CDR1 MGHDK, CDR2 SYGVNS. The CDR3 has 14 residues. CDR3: CASSDVGFGAPQHF. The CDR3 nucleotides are TGTGCCAGCAGTGATGTGGGATTTGGTGCGCCCCAGCATTTT.

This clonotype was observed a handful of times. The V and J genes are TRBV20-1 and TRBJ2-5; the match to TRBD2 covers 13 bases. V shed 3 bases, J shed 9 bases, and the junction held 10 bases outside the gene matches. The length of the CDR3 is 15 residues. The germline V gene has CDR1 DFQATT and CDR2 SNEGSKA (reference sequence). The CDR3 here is CSASPQGLAGRSQYF. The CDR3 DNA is TGCAGTGCTAGTCCCCAGGGACTAGCGGGAAGGTCCCAGTACTTC.

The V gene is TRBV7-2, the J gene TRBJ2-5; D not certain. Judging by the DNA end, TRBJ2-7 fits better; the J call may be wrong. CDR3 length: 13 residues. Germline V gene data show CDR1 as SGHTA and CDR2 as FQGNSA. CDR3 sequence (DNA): TGTGCCAGCAGCTTAGACACGGAACGCGAGCAGTACTTC. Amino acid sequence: CASSLDTEREQYF.

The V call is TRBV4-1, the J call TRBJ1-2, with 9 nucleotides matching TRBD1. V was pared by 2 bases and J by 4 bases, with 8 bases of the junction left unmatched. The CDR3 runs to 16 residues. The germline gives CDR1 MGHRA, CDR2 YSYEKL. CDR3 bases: TGCGCCAGCAGCCAACAAAACAGGGGGCCTGGCTATGGCTACACCTTC. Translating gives CASSQQNRGPGYGYTF.